Listed below are T cell receptor beta chains from one sample, sequenced in a study of T-cell reconstitution after alpha-beta-depleted transplantation in children. One entry per CDR3 protein results from TCRdb running MiXCR on the PCR reads. The data contain 640,000 or so distinct CDR3 sequences, approximately 16% of them singletons. The sequences come from PBMCs from the stem cell graft donor, collected from the stem cell graft. The receptors here all came from a human donor who donated a stem cell graft to a child with acute myeloid leukemia. CDR3s include the opening cysteine and the closing phenylalanine or tryptophan.

cdr3_length v_call cdr3_aa
17 TRBV6-1 CASSPGLNRATNEKLFF
17 TRBV12-3/TRBV12-4 CASSLPIAGGDTDTQYF
13 TRBV10-3 CAISNDGPYEQYF
12 TRBV29-1 CSVAGPTDTQYF
12 TRBV7-9 CASSFGADEAFF
14 TRBV7-9 CASRIGGVYNEQFF
18 TRBV11-2 CASSLVVGAGLGTDTQYF
14 TRBV7-9 CASSHPGTGDGYTF
15 TRBV6-5 CASRYTSGTGNEQFF
12 TRBV6-5 CASKSPTETQYF
14 TRBV20-1 CSATLAGSSYEQYF
14 TRBV20-1 CSARDLRMNTEAFF
16 TRBV4-1 CASSGTQFLGNQPQHF
16 TRBV20-1 CSAEKDLVHLRETQYF
16 TRBV7-6 CASSLAASDPSYEQYF
13 TRBV7-9 CASSSDRINEQFF
14 TRBV6-1 CASSPAGGKNIQYF
14 TRBV20-1 CSARDLRGPGELFF
18 TRBV25-1 CASSEYFIDRGGTDTQYF
13 TRBV3-1 CASSQSIRPGYTF
12 TRBV6-6 CASIGQNEKLFF
20 TRBV7-2 CASSLAPPFAGGGREETQYF
14 TRBV29-1 CSVTQSRSADTQYF
11 TRBV6-2/TRBV6-3 CASSDQMGAFF
17 TRBV7-9 CASSSLTPRQGRDEQFF
14 TRBV20-1 CSAQSGAGDEKLFF
14 TRBV6-1 CASRVQGAAGEQYF
11 TRBV10-3 CAISPGAEQYF
19 TRBV4-3 CASSQHFVQGAASSYEQYF
13 TRBV5-1 CASSDASTDTQYF
13 TRBV7-9 CASSLDRGHEAFF
16 TRBV12-3/TRBV12-4 CASSFSETGSNNEQFF
13 TRBV3-1 CASSQDRGDIQYF
12 TRBV29-1 CSVDKTNYGYTF
13 TRBV10-1 CASSTGTKNEQFF
14 TRBV6-2/TRBV6-3 CASSYNEVNTEAFF
18 TRBV6-6 CASSYGLDRGRDTDTQYF
14 TRBV12-3/TRBV12-4 CASSLEDGSYEQYF
16 TRBV11-2 CASSSVRRRGGETQYF
13 TRBV9 CASSVGNYNEQFF
18 TRBV10-3 CAISESWGMGDRDTEAFF